This TCR beta chain was sequenced for a study of shared clonotypes between healthy human individuals (dated by TCRdb to 2018 to 2020). With respect to the entire study: A few men and two women, aged 18 to 49 years, made up the cohort. The study deeply sequenced blood TCR repertoires of several healthy adults to estimate repertoire size and the extent of clonotype sharing between individuals. Leukapheresis yielded between about 0.85 and 10 billion PBMCs per donor. Different laboratories and diverse techniques were used to prepare libraries and sequence TCR repertoires, to increase sequencing depth and limit assay-specific biases.

Healthy HIV-negative adults with no recently reported acute infections or vaccinations were included as donors. Only Caucasian adults living in Nashville, Tennessee, USA were represented among the donors. For unsorted samples, about 90 million PBMCs were counted, and genomic DNA was extracted using the QIAamp DNA Blood Mini kit. Blood was collected by leukapheresis, and PBMCs were isolated by Ficoll-Histopaque density gradient centrifugation and then cryopreserved in liquid nitrogen vapor phase. In the germline V gene, CDR1 corresponds to SGHRS and CDR2 to YFSETQ. Trimming takes 0 bases from V and 1 base from J, and the germline ends sit 8 bases apart. The CDR3, from cysteine to phenylalanine, totals 14 residues. Just the 42-base CDR3 DNA is kept, in frame starting at base 1. As concerns this clone: What antigen it recognizes has not been identified. Per-base qualities were not stored, and no clone one base away is much larger. Additional DNA sequences in this sample encode the identical CDR3.

General study outcomes and caveats: Because the study included only a small number of donors, the genetic and exposure-history diversity represented was limited. Pairwise subsampling indicated that sequencing depth was expected to affect the degree of clonotype sharing among donors. Sampling was restricted to blood, and TCR repertoires in tissues likely differ from the TCR repertoires found in blood.

TCR CDR3 regions were amplified from genomic DNA by multiplex PCR using the deep immunoSEQ assay. Extracted genomic DNA from each cell subset was distributed evenly across all wells of several immunoSEQ 96-well plates, and each plate was treated as a replicate. For unsorted PBMC, approximately 0.3 ug genomic DNA, equal to tens of thousands of T cell genomes, was loaded into each replicate PCR. Unsorted PBMC genomic DNA was sequenced across ten immunoSEQ deep assay plates. Purified libraries were quantified with a Qubit 3.0 fluorometer, sized on a Bioanalyzer 2100, and re-quantified with the KAPA Library Quantification kit. A separate single-read 150-cycle Illumina NextSeq 550 flow cell was used to sequence each immunoSEQ 96-well plate. The paper's processing steps were these. Because the immunoSEQ output included only junctional sequences and no quality scores, the filtering could not be the same as the filtering used for full-length reads. Sequences were annotated with PyIR, a Python wrapper for IgBLAST v1.9, using IMGT germline references to assign V/J genes and CDR3. Any read was removed if the V/J assignment was weak (E-value above 1e-6), the CDR3 was missing, or the read contained stop codons, out-of-frame junctions, or ambiguous translated residues. V3J clonotypes were defined by identical inferred V gene, J gene, and CDR3 amino acid sequence. Percentage overlap between repertoires was computed as shared unique clonotypes divided by the size of the smaller repertoire. Richness of each repertoire was evaluated using RTK rarefaction, the Chao1 estimator, and Recon v2.1 estimates of unobserved clonotypes. TCRdb holds this immuneACCESS table with in-frame rearrangements only. Some clones are missing; in checked studies, unresolved V genes explain under half, and the rest has no known cause. V and J calls plus clone size are reproduced from that table; the DNA served to infer D and trimming. The sample yields about 450,000 clones; around 79% were counted once. The ten largest clones represent less than 15% of the sample.

The chain is encoded by TRBV5-1 joined to TRBJ2-7, with a tentative D gene TRBD2 over 5 matching bases. Sequencing was done on a sample of PBMCs. The sequence derives from a middle-aged woman in good health. Some clones in this sample may be carry-over from other donors' samples. CDR3 loop: CASSLGPGSYEQYF. The DNA sequence follows: TGCGCCAGCAGCTTGGGGCCGGGGTCCTACGAGCAGTACTTC. With the portions outside the CDR3 filled from the reference TRBV5-1 and TRBJ2-7 genes, the complete variable region becomes KAGVTQTPRYLIKTRGQQVTLSCSPISGHRSVSWYQQTPGQGLQFLFEYFSETQRNKGNFPGRFSGRQFSNSRSEMNVSTLELGDSALYLCASSLGPGSYEQYFGPGTRLTVT.